The 12 T cell receptor beta chains reported below all come from one sample, sequenced in a study of T cell repertoires in cytomegalovirus infection. MiXCR was run by TCRdb on the reads, yielding one entry per CDR3 protein. The table lists hundreds of thousands of distinct CDR3 sequences, approximately 40% of them singletons. Source material: PBMCs. The source is a human donor in good health (CMV status not recorded). Some clones in this sample may be carry-over from other donors' samples.

V usage is TRBV19 and J usage is TRBJ1-2; perhaps TRBD1 as D (5 bases). Germline CDR1 and CDR2: LNHDA and SQIVND (reference sequence). Between the trimmed V and J ends, which lost 6 bases and 6 bases, there was a span of 8 bases. The CDR3 has 11 amino acids. The CDR3 sequence is CASRGGDGYTF. CDR3 DNA: TGTGCCAGTAGAGGAGGGGATGGCTACACCTTC.

V gene TRBV11-2 combines with J gene TRBJ1-2, with 8 bases fitting TRBD1. The CDR3 sequence is 15 residues long. V was pared by 1 base and J by 5 bases, with 6 bases of the junction left unmatched. Germline assignment: CDR1 SGHAT and CDR2 FQNNGV. Here the CDR3 reads CASSLVPGGRYGYTF. The CDR3 DNA reads TGTGCCAGCAGCTTAGTTCCAGGGGGCCGGTATGGCTACACCTTC.

The chain has TRBV29-1 and TRBJ2-7, with 14 bases lining up with TRBD2. Germline CDR1 and CDR2: SQVTM and ANQGSEA. V shed 7 bases and J 3 bases; nucleotides not matched to a gene: 11. The CDR3 runs 16 residues. CDR3 amino acids: CSASGTSGRTGYEQYF. DNA for the CDR3: TGCAGCGCCTCCGGGACTAGCGGGAGAACTGGCTACGAGCAGTACTTC.

The rearrangement joins TRBV6-2 or TRBV6-3 to TRBJ2-7, with D possibly TRBD2 on 5 matching bases. The CDR3 is 13 residues long. Trimming stripped 6 bases from V and 3 bases from J, with 12 bases between. Germline V CDR1 and CDR2: MNHEY, SVGEGT. The DNA of the CDR3 is TGTGCCAGCAGGATGGACTTCCTCTACGAGCAGTACTTC. Its protein is CASRMDFLYEQYF.

This chain connects TRBV6-8 to TRBJ2-5; D may correspond to TRBD1 or TRBD2 (6 bases each). The CDR3 sequence is 16 residues long. Germline values: CDR1 MNHGY, CDR2 SAAAGT. The V end lost 3 bases, the J end lost 2 bases, and 16 bases lay between the germline ends. CDR3 sequence: CASSYFRGGAQETQYF. CDR3 sequence (DNA): TGTGCCAGCAGTTATTTCAGGGGAGGTGCACAAGAGACCCAGTACTTC.

This clonotype appeared a few times. The chain couples TRBV6-5 to TRBJ2-1; perhaps TRBD1 as D (7 bases). The CDR3 runs 15 residues. The V gene's germline CDR1 is MNHEY and CDR2 SVGAGI. The germline V and J ends were trimmed by 5 bases and 0 bases, with 11 bases remaining between them. CDR3 bases: TGTGCCAGCAGTAGGCGGGACAGCTCCTACAATGAGCAGTTCTTC. The encoded protein is CASSRRDSSYNEQFF.

V usage is TRBV28 and J usage is TRBJ2-1, with TRBD1 identical over 8 bases. Germline trimming cut 5 bases from V and 3 bases from J; bases unmatched to any gene: 6. This CDR3 has 15 residues. Germline V gene sequence: CDR1 MDHEN, CDR2 SYDVKM. CDR3 loop: CASSVTGELYNEQFF. The DNA for the CDR3 is TGTGCCAGCAGTGTGACAGGGGAGCTCTACAATGAGCAGTTCTTC.

The chain has TRBV6-8 and TRBJ2-2; D perhaps matches TRBD2 (6 bases). The germline V gene has CDR1 MNHGY and CDR2 SAAAGT. The CDR3 length is 15 residues. V lost 4 bases to trimming and J lost 3 bases, with 12 bases between them. CDR3 nucleotide sequence: TGTGCCAGCAGTTTGGGGGGTTTTGACACCGGGGAGCTGTTTTTT. This gives the protein CASSLGGFDTGELFF.

The V gene is TRBV28, the J gene TRBJ2-7; D uncertain. Germline values: CDR1 MDHEN, CDR2 SYDVKM. This CDR3 is 13 amino acids long. V was trimmed by 6 bases and J by 6 bases, leaving 15 bases between them. CDR3 DNA: TGTGCCAGCAGCCCAGTGGGCGTTTGCGAGCAGTACTTC. This gives the protein CASSPVGVCEQYF.

This clonotype came up a few times. The CDR3 is CASSMPGHNEQFF. As DNA, the CDR3 is TGTGCCAGTAGTATGCCCGGACACAATGAGCAGTTCTTC. This rearrangement joins TRBV19 to TRBJ2-1; D unresolved. The length of the CDR3 is 13 residues. Germline CDR1 LNHDA, CDR2 SQIVND (reference sequence). V lost 3 bases, J lost 5 bases, and 8 bases lay in between.

The chain recombines TRBV3-1 with TRBJ2-2, with a tentative D call TRBD2 (5 bases). Germline V gives CDR1 LGHDT, CDR2 YNNKEL (reference sequence). The CDR3 spans 16 residues. Trimming removed 0 bases at V and 3 bases at J, with 11 bases between. Here the CDR3 DNA reads TGTGCCAGCAGCCAAGAACGGGCGAGGGACACCGGGGAGCTGTTTTTT. Protein: CASSQERARDTGELFF.

V usage is TRBV6-2 or TRBV6-3 and J usage is TRBJ2-3, with 13 bases aligning to TRBD2. V lost 8 bases, J lost 4 bases, and 9 bases stayed unmatched. The CDR3 extends over 16 amino acids. Germline loops: CDR1 MNHEY, CDR2 SVGEGT. In DNA form, the CDR3 reads TGTGCCAGCCTCCCACTAGCGGGGGGGCCTTCAGATACGCAGTATTTT. This codes for CASLPLAGGPSDTQYF.